This paragraph reports one TCR beta chain. Its specificity is unknown. Treatment defined: oral pan-JAK inhibitor, 5-10 mg twice daily. Alopecia areata patients had lesional scalp punch biopsies and peripheral blood taken from them. This sample is part of a study of CD8+ T cells in alopecia areata. Broader study findings: Among patients, TCR sharing was less clear than in mice, a difference possibly due in part to HLA diversity in the patient population. The study found tofacitinib significantly decreased scalp clonality and expanded CD8+ clones among the top 100. On tofacitinib, scalp and blood still held many of the expanded lesional clones.

CDR1 and CDR2 from the germline V gene are SGHDT and YYEEEE. V was shortened by 0 bases and J by 7 bases, with 8 bases between the two germline ends. The CDR3 covers 13 residues. Extracted RNA was reverse transcribed, and the resulting cDNA served as sequencing template. The assay was immunoSEQ multiplex PCR, and TCRdb's table has in-frame clones only and misses some. Of about 120,000 clones listed, 53% are singletons. This chain connects TRBV5-6 to TRBJ2-1, with D unresolved. The sample was CD4+ T cells sorted from blood, taken at week 4, from a patient treated with tofacitinib. The receptor comes from a human donor with alopecia areata. The CDR3 loop is CASSLDLRNEQFF. As DNA, the CDR3 is TGTGCCAGCAGCTTGGACCTGCGGAATGAGCAGTTCTTC.